Listed below are T cell receptor beta chains from one sample, sequenced in a study of identical twins. TCRdb ran MiXCR on the 5' RACE reads and lists one entry per CDR3 protein. The sample records over 550,000 distinct CDR3 sequences, under 8.5% being singletons. This sample also belongs to another study, concerning yellow fever vaccine responses in identical twins.

Sequenced input: PBMCs. These receptors came from a woman aged 18-29 years in good health. CDR3s include the opening cysteine and the closing phenylalanine or tryptophan. Fields, in order: V gene, J gene, D gene, clone size, CDR3 DNA, CDR3 protein. D genes are given only for firm matches. For some rows the clone size is stated as once, few or many, or as a class when expanded; others skip it.

V: TRBV4-1; J: TRBJ1-1; D: TRBD1; size: once; DNA: TGCGCCAGCAGCCACTCGACAGGGGCTCTCCCTGAAGCTTTCTTT; CDR3: CASSHSTGALPEAFF
V: TRBV23-1; J: TRBJ2-7; D: TRBD2; size: NA; DNA: TGCGCCAGCAGTCACATGCGGGAGGTCCCCTACGAGCAGTACTTC; CDR3: CASSHMREVPYEQYF
V: TRBV20-1; J: TRBJ1-1; D: NA; size: many; DNA: TGCAGTGCTATGGACCTGCCCGGGGCTGAAGCTTTCTTT; CDR3: CSAMDLPGAEAFF
V: TRBV12-3/TRBV12-4; J: TRBJ1-5; D: NA; size: many; DNA: TGTGCCAGCAACACTGGGATACTACAGAATCAGCCCCAGCATTTT; CDR3: CASNTGILQNQPQHF
V: TRBV7-9; J: TRBJ2-7; D: TRBD1; size: few; DNA: TGTGCCAGCACCTCCGGGACAGGGGACGGATACGAGCAGTACTTC; CDR3: CASTSGTGDGYEQYF
V: TRBV10-2; J: TRBJ2-5; D: TRBD2; size: few; DNA: TGCGCCAGCAAAGGACTAGGAGAGACCCAGTACTTC; CDR3: CASKGLGETQYF
V: TRBV15; J: TRBJ1-2; D: TRBD1; size: NA; DNA: TGTGCCACCAGCCAGGGGGCTGGTGGCTACACCTTC; CDR3: CATSQGAGGYTF
V: TRBV28; J: TRBJ2-6; D: TRBD2; size: few; DNA: TGTGCCAGCAGACTGGGACTAGGCAACGTCCTGACTTTC; CDR3: CASRLGLGNVLTF
V: TRBV20-1; J: TRBJ2-1; D: TRBD2; size: many; DNA: TGCAGTGCTAGACCCTCTGTAGCGGGGGGGTATCATGAGCAGTTCTTC; CDR3: CSARPSVAGGYHEQFF
V: TRBV28; J: TRBJ2-1; D: NA; size: few; DNA: TGTGCCAGCAGTCCCCGAACTAGTTCTCTCCATTCCTCCTACAATGAGCAGTTCTTC; CDR3: CASSPRTSSLHSSYNEQFF
V: TRBV6-5; J: TRBJ1-3; D: NA; size: many; DNA: TGTGCCAGCAGGCAGGGAAACACCATATATTTT; CDR3: CASRQGNTIYF
V: TRBV24-1; J: TRBJ2-1; D: NA; size: once; DNA: TGTGCCACCCGTGATTTGCAGGCGCGATACAATGAGCAGTTCTTC; CDR3: CATRDLQARYNEQFF
V: TRBV14; J: TRBJ1-2; D: TRBD1; size: NA; DNA: TGTGCCAGCAGCCAAGATCAGGTTTCAGGGGGCTATGGCTACACCTTC; CDR3: CASSQDQVSGGYGYTF
V: TRBV12-3/TRBV12-4; J: TRBJ2-7; D: TRBD1; size: many; DNA: TGTGCCAGCAGCCTCGGACCGACAGGGGGCCGATACGAGCAGTACTTC; CDR3: CASSLGPTGGRYEQYF
V: TRBV15; J: TRBJ2-7; D: NA; size: few; DNA: TGTGCCACCAGCAGGGGGAAGCGGGTGGACGAGCAGTACTTC; CDR3: CATSRGKRVDEQYF
V: TRBV27; J: TRBJ1-3; D: NA; size: NA; DNA: TGTGCCAGCAGTAAAGGGGAAGGAAACACCATATATTTT; CDR3: CASSKGEGNTIYF
V: TRBV15; J: TRBJ2-5; D: NA; size: few; DNA: TGTGCCACCAGCAGAGTTGGGGGGGGGCGAGAGACCCAGTACTTC; CDR3: CATSRVGGGRETQYF
V: TRBV7-9; J: TRBJ2-3; D: TRBD2; size: few; DNA: TGTGCCAGCAGCTTCTATCCGACTAGCGGCACAGATACGCAGTATTTT; CDR3: CASSFYPTSGTDTQYF
V: TRBV10-3; J: TRBJ2-1; D: TRBD2; size: few; DNA: TGTGCCATCAGGGGGCTTGAGGGAGGGCCGTTAAATGAGCAGTTCTTC; CDR3: CAIRGLEGGPLNEQFF
V: TRBV7-2; J: TRBJ2-7; D: TRBD1; size: NA; DNA: TGTGCCAGCAGCTCCCGGGACAGGGAACCCTACGAGCAGTACTTC; CDR3: CASSSRDREPYEQYF
V: TRBV28; J: TRBJ2-1; D: NA; size: many; DNA: TGTGCCACCGAGCCAGGGGTGTATTACAATGAGCAGTTCTTC; CDR3: CATEPGVYYNEQFF
V: TRBV5-5; J: TRBJ2-2; D: TRBD1; size: few; DNA: TGTGCCAGCAGTTACCTTCCGGGACAGGGACCCGGGGAGCTGTTTTTT; CDR3: CASSYLPGQGPGELFF
V: TRBV7-2; J: TRBJ1-2; D: NA; size: many; DNA: TGTGCCAGCAGTCACTCCCAACATTATGGCTACACCTTC; CDR3: CASSHSQHYGYTF
V: TRBV5-1; J: TRBJ2-7; D: NA; size: many; DNA: TGCGCCAGCAAACGGGACTTCGAGCAGTACTTC; CDR3: CASKRDFEQYF